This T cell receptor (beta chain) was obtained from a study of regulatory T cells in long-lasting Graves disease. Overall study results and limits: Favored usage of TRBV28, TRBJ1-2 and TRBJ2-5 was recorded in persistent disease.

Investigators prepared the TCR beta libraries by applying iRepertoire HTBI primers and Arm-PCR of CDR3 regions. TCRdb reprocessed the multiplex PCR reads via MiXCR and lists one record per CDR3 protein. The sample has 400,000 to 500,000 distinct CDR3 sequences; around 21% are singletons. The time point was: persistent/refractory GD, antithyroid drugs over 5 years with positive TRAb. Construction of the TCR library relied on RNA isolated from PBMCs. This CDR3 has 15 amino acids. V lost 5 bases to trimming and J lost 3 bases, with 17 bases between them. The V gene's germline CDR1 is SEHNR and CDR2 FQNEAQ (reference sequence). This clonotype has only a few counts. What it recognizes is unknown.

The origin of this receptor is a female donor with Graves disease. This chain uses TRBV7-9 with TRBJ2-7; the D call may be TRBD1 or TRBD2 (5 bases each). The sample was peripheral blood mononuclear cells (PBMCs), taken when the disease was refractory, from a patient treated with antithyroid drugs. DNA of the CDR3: TGTGCCAGCAGCCCACGGGACGGAAGGGGCTACGAGCAGTACTTC. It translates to CASSPRDGRGYEQYF.